A selection of T cell receptor beta chains follows, all from one sample in a study of CD8+ T cells in alopecia areata. Method: immunoSEQ multiplex PCR; TCRdb's copy keeps in-frame clones and lacks some. The sample contains fewer than 90,000 clones, just over 50% of which appear only once. The specimen was NKG2D-high CD8+ T cells sorted from blood. These receptors originate from a human donor with alopecia areata. Both conserved end residues are part of each CDR3. The order of the fields is D gene, V gene, J gene, clone size, CDR3 protein, CDR3 DNA. The D gene is left open where the match is weak. Clone size appears in some rows only: once, few, many, or a class for an expanded clone.

TRBD2	TRBV4-2	TRBJ2-7	few	CASSQGPLRVAGGYEQYF	TGTGCCAGCAGCCAAGGGCCCCTCCGGGTAGCGGGGGGCTACGAGCAGTACTTC
-	TRBV4-1	TRBJ1-5	-	CASSLVAGTDQPQHF	TGCGCCAGCAGCCTAGTGGCAGGAACTGATCAGCCCCAGCATTTT
-	TRBV27	TRBJ2-5	-	CASSSQESPLETQYF	TGTGCCAGCAGTTCCCAGGAGTCGCCCCTAGAGACCCAGTACTTC
-	TRBV2	TRBJ1-1	-	CASSEVPGNTEAFF	TGTGCCAGCAGTGAAGTTCCCGGGAACACTGAAGCTTTCTTT
-	TRBV4-3	TRBJ1-1	few	CASSPDGNTEAFF	TGCGCCAGCAGTCCCGACGGGAACACTGAAGCTTTCTTT
TRBD1	TRBV29-1	TRBJ1-4	-	CSVPGQGIEKLFF	TGCAGCGTCCCGGGACAGGGGATTGAAAAACTGTTTTTT
TRBD1	TRBV27	TRBJ1-1	-	CASSAYDRVNTEAFF	TGTGCCAGCAGTGCATACGACAGGGTGAACACTGAAGCTTTCTTT
-	TRBV28	TRBJ1-2	-	CASSAVRKEDGYTF	TGTGCCAGCAGTGCCGTACGGAAAGAAGATGGCTACACCTTC
-	TRBV7-2	TRBJ2-1	-	CASRGVAGQVYNEQFF	TGTGCCAGCAGAGGAGTAGCGGGACAGGTTTACAATGAGCAGTTCTTC
-	TRBV4-1	TRBJ2-7	few	CASSQDGAEQYF	TGCGCCAGCAGCCAAGACGGGGCCGAGCAGTACTTC
-	TRBV28	TRBJ2-3	few	CASSSTDTQYF	TGTGCCAGCAGTTCCACAGATACGCAGTATTTT
-	TRBV29-1	TRBJ2-1	-	CSAAGPNEQFF	TGCAGCGCCGCCGGCCCCAATGAGCAGTTCTTC
-	TRBV28	TRBJ2-5	-	CASTPTGNQETQYF	TGTGCCAGCACCCCAACGGGGAACCAAGAGACCCAGTACTTC
TRBD2	TRBV5-4	TRBJ2-2	few	CASSPGLADTGELFF	TGTGCCAGCAGCCCAGGACTAGCGGACACCGGGGAGCTGTTTTTT
-	TRBV7-9	TRBJ2-4	-	CASSLPAGEGDIQYF	TGTGCCAGCAGCTTGCCGGCAGGCGAAGGGGACATTCAGTACTTC
-	TRBV28	TRBJ1-1	few	CASTNSGSWTEAFF	TGTGCCAGCACCAATTCCGGGAGTTGGACTGAAGCTTTCTTT
TRBD2	TRBV29-1	TRBJ2-1	few	CSVQGTSGSSYNEQFF	TGCAGCGTTCAGGGGACTAGCGGGAGCTCCTACAATGAGCAGTTCTTC
-	TRBV28	TRBJ2-2	-	CASSLQTGELFF	TGTGCCAGCAGTTTACAAACCGGGGAGCTGTTTTTT
-	TRBV6-5	TRBJ2-3	-	CASRQGGDTQYF	TGTGCCAGCAGGCAGGGGGGAGATACGCAGTATTTT
-	TRBV7-9	TRBJ2-5	-	CASSFGGNRETQYF	TGTGCCAGCAGCTTCGGGGGAAATCGGGAGACCCAGTACTTC
-	TRBV2	TRBJ2-3	-	CASSPTGYTDTQYF	TGTGCCAGCTCCCCGACAGGATACACAGATACGCAGTATTTT
-	TRBV5-8	TRBJ2-7	-	CASSLMEQPFPEQYF	TGTGCCAGCAGCTTGATGGAACAGCCATTTCCCGAGCAGTACTTC
-	TRBV29-1	TRBJ2-5	-	CSVVSLETQYF	TGCAGCGTTGTTAGTTTGGAGACCCAGTACTTC
TRBD1	TRBV7-9	TRBJ2-3	few	CASIGTGTDTQYF	TGTGCCAGCATCGGGACAGGCACAGATACGCAGTATTTT
-	TRBV2	TRBJ2-3	-	CASVGNTQYF	TGTGCCAGTGTGGGTAATACGCAGTATTTT
-	TRBV27	TRBJ2-5	-	CASSPYPPETQYF	TGTGCCAGCAGTCCCTACCCCCCGGAGACCCAGTACTTC
-	TRBV15	TRBJ2-5	-	CATSRAEERTELETQYF	TGTGCCACCAGCAGAGCGGAAGAGAGAACCGAGTTAGAGACCCAGTACTTC
-	TRBV13	TRBJ1-2	once	CASSSQSGYTF	TGTGCCAGCAGCTCACAGAGCGGCTACACCTTC
TRBD1	TRBV5-6	TRBJ1-1	-	CASSFGQGLNTEAFF	TGTGCCAGCAGCTTTGGACAGGGGTTGAACACTGAAGCTTTCTTT
TRBD1	TRBV29-1	TRBJ1-1	few	CSEEIEDREAFF	TGCAGCGAAGAGATAGAGGACAGGGAAGCTTTCTTT
-	TRBV29-1	TRBJ1-2	-	CSVEDPTSNYGYTF	TGCAGCGTTGAAGATCCGACATCTAACTATGGCTACACCTTC
-	TRBV27	TRBJ2-5	-	CASSFGVSETQYF	TGTGCCAGCAGTTTTGGGGTGTCAGAGACCCAGTACTTC
-	TRBV23-1	TRBJ1-2	few	CASSHPSRSGYTF	TGCGCCAGCAGTCACCCCTCCCGTTCCGGCTACACCTTC
-	TRBV11-2	TRBJ2-7	-	CASSGRLGEQYF	TGTGCCAGCAGCGGACGTCTCGGCGAGCAGTACTTC
-	TRBV7-9	TRBJ1-1	-	CASSPAEGREAFF	TGTGCCAGCAGCCCAGCGGAGGGGCGTGAGGCTTTCTTT
-	TRBV11-3	TRBJ2-2	-	CASSPTGPYSGELFF	TGTGCCAGCAGCCCCACCGGCCCTTATTCCGGGGAGCTGTTTTTT
-	TRBV7-9	TRBJ2-5	-	CASRPGLEETQYF	TGTGCCAGCAGGCCGGGACTGGAAGAGACCCAGTACTTC
TRBD1	TRBV29-1	TRBJ2-7	few	CSVRQGSSEQYF	TGCAGCGTCCGACAGGGATCCAGCGAGCAGTACTTC
-	TRBV28	TRBJ2-3	few	CASSTSRDTQYF	TGTGCCAGCAGTACCTCTAGAGATACGCAGTATTTT
TRBD1	TRBV5-1	TRBJ2-1	few	CASDRTGGLDEQFF	TGCGCCAGCGACAGGACAGGGGGCTTAGATGAGCAGTTCTTC
-	TRBV9	TRBJ2-1	few	CAWPSEQFF	TGTGCCTGGCCCAGCGAGCAGTTCTTC
-	TRBV29-1	TRBJ1-1	-	CSVMAGEGRANTEAFF	TGCAGCGTTATGGCCGGGGAGGGACGCGCGAACACTGAAGCTTTCTTT
TRBD1	TRBV28	TRBJ2-5	-	CASTSGGGGETQYF	TGTGCCAGTACATCAGGGGGCGGCGGAGAGACCCAGTACTTC
-	TRBV27	TRBJ1-1	-	CASSLGRNTEAFF	TGTGCCAGCAGTTTAGGAAGGAACACTGAAGCTTTCTTT
TRBD2	TRBV27	TRBJ2-3	-	CASSLSERGHTDTQYF	TGTGCCAGCAGTTTATCTGAGCGGGGGCACACAGATACGCAGTATTTT
-	TRBV23-1	TRBJ2-6	few	CASSRSPSTGASGANVLTF	TGCGCCAGCAGTCGATCACCTTCGACAGGAGCCTCTGGGGCCAACGTCCTGACTTTC
-	TRBV28	TRBJ2-7	few	CASSSLLGRYEQYF	TGTGCCAGCAGTTCTCTCTTGGGGAGGTACGAGCAGTACTTC
-	TRBV29-1	TRBJ2-7	-	CSVDTGRYEQYF	TGCAGCGTTGACACAGGGAGGTACGAGCAGTACTTC
-	TRBV14	TRBJ2-1	few	CASSQESYEQFF	TGTGCCAGCAGCCAAGAGAGTTATGAGCAGTTCTTC
-	TRBV29-1	TRBJ2-5	-	CSASGTGQETQYF	TGCAGCGCCTCTGGTACGGGACAAGAGACCCAGTACTTC
TRBD2	TRBV29-1	TRBJ2-1	-	CSVERTGTSFSYNEQFF	TGCAGCGTTGAAAGAACCGGGACTAGCTTCTCCTACAATGAGCAGTTCTTC
-	TRBV6-5	TRBJ2-7	-	CASSYSPHYEQYF	TGTGCCAGCAGTTACTCTCCGCATTACGAGCAGTACTTC
-	TRBV27	TRBJ2-7	few	CASSSWGEQYF	TGTGCCAGCAGTTCTTGGGGGGAGCAGTACTTC